This T cell receptor beta chain was recovered during a study of blood T cell repertoires in COVID-19. Background on the study: The United States, Italy and Spain supplied acute and convalescent COVID-19 samples. Nucleic acid was either cDNA or gDNA, and it came from T cells, B-cell-depleted T cells, or PBMCs.

The CDR3 runs 15 residues. Germline loops: CDR1 KGHSH, CDR2 LQKENI. In the original workflow: How many nucleated cells were present was estimated from reference gene primer amplification. The repertoire was sequenced with immunoSEQ multiplex PCR; TCRdb's copy has only in-frame clones and lacks some. The DNA gave D and trimming, while V, J and clone size come from that table. The repertoire holds 350,000 or so clones, with roughly 89% as singletons. Patients in Seattle were enrolled during active infection, then followed longitudinally. The rearrangement links TRBV18 to TRBJ2-5; 15 bases map to TRBD2. The J call may be in error: the DNA end matches TRBJ2-7 better. This clonotype was sampled from a woman aged 60-70 years with COVID-19, enrolled during active disease. Sample: peripheral blood. The CDR3 DNA reads TGTGCCAGCTCACCGTGGACTAGCGGGGGGGACGAGCAGTACTTC. Amino acids: CASSPWTSGGDEQYF.